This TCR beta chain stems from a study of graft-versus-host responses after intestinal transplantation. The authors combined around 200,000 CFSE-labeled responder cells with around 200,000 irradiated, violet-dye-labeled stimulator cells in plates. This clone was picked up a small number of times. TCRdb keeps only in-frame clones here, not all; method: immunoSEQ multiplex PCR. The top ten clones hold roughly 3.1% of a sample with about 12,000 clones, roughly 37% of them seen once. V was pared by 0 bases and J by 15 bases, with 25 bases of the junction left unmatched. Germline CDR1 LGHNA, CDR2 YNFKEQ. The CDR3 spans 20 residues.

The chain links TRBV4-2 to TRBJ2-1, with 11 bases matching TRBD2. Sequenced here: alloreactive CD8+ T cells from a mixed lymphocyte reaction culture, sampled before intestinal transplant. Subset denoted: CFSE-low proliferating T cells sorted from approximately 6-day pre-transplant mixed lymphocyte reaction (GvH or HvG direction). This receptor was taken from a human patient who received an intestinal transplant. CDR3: CASSQEPTIGLAGILRRAFF. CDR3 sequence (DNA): TGTGCCAGCAGCCAAGAGCCCACTATTGGACTAGCGGGCATACTTAGGAGGGCGTTCTTC.